This is a list of T cell receptor beta chains from one sample in a study of CD8+ T cells in alopecia areata. The data were produced by immunoSEQ multiplex PCR, yet TCRdb's version contains in-frame clones alone and is incomplete. This table has 10,000 to 15,000 clones, about three fifths appearing once. The sequencing input was skin. Every receptor here comes from a human donor with alopecia areata. Both conserved end residues are part of each CDR3. A D gene is named only where the DNA matches it firmly. Clone size is given for some rows only: seen once, a few or many times, or a class if the clone is expanded.

J: TRBJ2-4
size: hyperexpanded
D: NA
V: TRBV7-9
CDR3: CASTQTALAKNIQYF
DNA: TGTGCCAGCACCCAGACAGCACTAGCCAAAAACATTCAGTACTTC

J: TRBJ2-2
size: NA
D: NA
V: TRBV15
CDR3: CATRINLGVDTGELFF
DNA: TGTGCCACCAGAATCAATCTGGGGGTAGACACCGGGGAGCTGTTTTTT

J: TRBJ1-4
size: NA
D: NA
V: TRBV4-1
CDR3: CASSQDLRVLTNEKLFF
DNA: TGCGCCAGCAGCCAAGATCTGCGCGTCTTAACTAATGAAAAACTGTTTTTT

J: TRBJ2-3
size: once
D: TRBD1
V: TRBV27
CDR3: CASSPESGTEYVDTQYF
DNA: TGTGCCAGCAGTCCGGAATCCGGGACAGAATATGTAGATACGCAGTATTTT

J: TRBJ1-4
size: NA
D: TRBD1
V: TRBV7-9
CDR3: CASSFQGELTNEKLFF
DNA: TGTGCCAGCAGCTTCCAGGGGGAATTAACTAATGAAAAACTGTTTTTT

J: TRBJ2-5
size: NA
D: NA
V: TRBV29-1
CDR3: CSVDGASGETQYF
DNA: TGCAGCGTTGACGGCGCATCCGGGGAGACCCAGTACTTC

J: TRBJ2-2
size: few
D: TRBD1
V: TRBV7-2
CDR3: CASSSQGALTGELFF
DNA: TGTGCCAGCAGCTCACAGGGGGCCCTCACCGGGGAGCTGTTTTTT

J: TRBJ2-5
size: NA
D: NA
V: TRBV7-3
CDR3: CASSLTGGQETQYF
DNA: TGTGCCAGCAGCTTAACAGGGGGCCAAGAGACCCAGTACTTC

J: TRBJ2-5
size: NA
D: TRBD1
V: TRBV7-6
CDR3: CASSLLAGTGVGETQYF
DNA: TGTGCCAGCAGCTTATTGGCCGGGACAGGGGTTGGAGAGACCCAGTACTTC

J: TRBJ2-5
size: once
D: NA
V: TRBV4-3
CDR3: CASSSPGVETQYF
DNA: TGCGCCAGCAGCTCGCCCGGGGTCGAGACCCAGTACTTC

J: TRBJ2-1
size: few
D: NA
V: TRBV19
CDR3: CASSFSGQPYNEQFF
DNA: TGTGCCAGTAGCTTCTCTGGACAGCCCTACAATGAGCAGTTCTTC

J: TRBJ2-5
size: once
D: TRBD1
V: TRBV6-5
CDR3: CASGRTGGWETQYF
DNA: TGTGCCAGCGGCCGCACAGGGGGTTGGGAGACCCAGTACTTC

J: TRBJ2-5
size: NA
D: TRBD1
V: TRBV4-2
CDR3: CASSQETGGAETQYF
DNA: TGTGCCAGCAGCCAAGAAACAGGGGGCGCAGAGACCCAGTACTTC

J: TRBJ2-7
size: NA
D: TRBD2
V: TRBV27
CDR3: CASSVRGTSGFYEQYF
DNA: TGTGCCAGCAGTGTGCGCGGGACTAGCGGTTTCTACGAGCAGTACTTC

J: TRBJ1-2
size: NA
D: TRBD1
V: TRBV2
CDR3: CASRIGTGRDPYGYTF
DNA: TGTGCCAGCAGGATTGGGACAGGGCGAGATCCTTATGGCTACACCTTC

J: TRBJ2-1
size: large
D: NA
V: TRBV4-1
CDR3: CASSQGRLGSSNPNEQFF
DNA: TGCGCCAGCAGCCAGGGCCGCCTAGGGTCTTCGAACCCCAATGAGCAGTTCTTC

J: TRBJ2-3
size: NA
D: NA
V: TRBV5-4
CDR3: CASSLDLSNTDTQYF
DNA: TGTGCCAGCAGCTTGGATCTTTCTAACACAGATACGCAGTATTTT

J: TRBJ1-5
size: NA
D: NA
V: TRBV28
CDR3: CASSLLAGGHSNQPQHF
DNA: TGTGCCAGCAGTTTACTTGCGGGGGGACATAGCAATCAGCCCCAGCATTTT

J: TRBJ2-1
size: NA
D: NA
V: TRBV15
CDR3: CATSRDNLAGQFF
DNA: TGTGCCACCAGCAGAGATAATTTGGCGGGGCAGTTCTTC

J: TRBJ2-1
size: NA
D: NA
V: TRBV6-5
CDR3: CASTQGGGAYNEQFF
DNA: TGTGCCAGCACTCAGGGAGGGGGCGCGTATAATGAGCAGTTCTTC

J: TRBJ2-1
size: few
D: TRBD2
V: TRBV28
CDR3: CATGTRRDEQFF
DNA: TGTGCCACCGGGACTAGGCGGGATGAGCAGTTCTTC

J: TRBJ2-7
size: NA
D: NA
V: TRBV14
CDR3: CASSQSRAYEQYF
DNA: TGTGCCAGCAGCCAATCCCGGGCCTACGAGCAGTACTTC

J: TRBJ1-4
size: NA
D: NA
V: TRBV6-5
CDR3: CASRDSGYNEKLFF
DNA: TGTGCCAGCAGAGACAGCGGATATAATGAAAAACTGTTTTTT

J: TRBJ2-1
size: few
D: TRBD2
V: TRBV11-2
CDR3: CASSYGGEQFF
DNA: TGTGCCAGCAGCTACGGGGGGGAGCAGTTCTTC